This T cell receptor (beta chain) was recorded in a study of cytomegalovirus exposure and HLA in healthy donors (dated by TCRdb to 2016 to 2017). Some background on the complete study: An earlier analysis of approximately 590 of the donors reported approximately 290 Gb of sequence data and about 100 million unique TCR beta sequences from about 180 million T cells. Around 320 gigabases of sequencing data and approximately 93 million unique TCR sequences were included in an early release covering roughly 700 HLA-typed donors. Of the 300 to 500 genotyped donors, 80% to 90% were placed in the genetic ancestry cluster associated with self-reported Caucasian donors. The aim of the study was to test whether cataloging public T cell receptors could identify signatures of past pathogen exposure. The study used immunosequencing to profile the T cell repertoires of more than 650 subjects and linked those repertoires to cytomegalovirus serostatus. A separate validation cohort of more than 100 different subjects was used in addition to the 666-subject first cohort. High-throughput TCR immunosequencing, statistical association of individual TCRs with disease status, and machine learning were combined to predict cytomegalovirus infection status. In a later analysis, previously published TCR beta repertoires from more than 500 donors were re-analyzed and high-resolution HLA genotyping was added so that TCR occurrence patterns could be studied. Rather than using new phenotypic data, the later analysis identified candidate immune exposures from TCR beta sequences and from how often those sequences occurred across donors. An earlier analysis of 587 of the donors applied high-throughput TCR beta sequencing to assess whether each TCR beta V gene segment acted as functional or pseudogenic. Donor age, sex, ethnicity and CMV serostatus were compiled alongside the repertoire data. In a later genetic analysis, genome-wide SNP genotypes for about three fifths of the roughly 670 donors were used, and that subset was treated as a discovery cohort. Every discovery cohort repertoire had been produced on one sequencing platform. Class I and class II HLA loci were covered by the typing at four-digit resolution. Typing coverage varied by locus: about 620-640 donors for A, B, C, DRB1 and DQB1; roughly 510 for DQA1; more than 600 for DPA1; about 450 for DPB1. About five DR-DQ haplotypes were treated as single units for association and clustering because of strong linkage in the cohort. Across about 380 genotyped donors of the cohort, an average of approximately 240,000 unique TCR beta nucleotide sequences per donor were sequenced, and 15% to 20% of those sequences were non-productive.

What the work shows at the level of the full study, not this receptor alone: The cohort was sequenced for TCR beta chains only, and without alpha or paired-chain data the features that could be detected were limited. An earlier analysis of approximately 500 of the donors showed that most TCR beta V segments appeared in productive rearrangements either about 90% or about 30% of the time, which broadly matched IMGT annotations. Correlated functional status among segregating V segments might be attributable to linkage disequilibrium, but an unknown experimental factor could not be ruled out. While some public TCRs were present in many individuals, most TCR sequences turned up only very rarely across donors. When HLA alleles, especially DR and DQ, strongly co-occurred, attributing TCR associations to individual alleles was difficult. In vitro tests confirmed that a few of the cytomegalovirus-associated TCR beta chains recognize cytomegalovirus antigens. In a later analysis, most CMV-associated TCR beta chains were found to appear HLA-restricted, with HLA associations seemingly driven largely by CMV exposure. The authors suggested that the approach could potentially be extended to other disease states and immunological phenotypes. In a later analysis, the rate of TCR association differed among HLA loci, with DRB1 alleles having the most associated TCRs and HLA-C alleles having the fewest. In a later analysis, HLA-associated TCR beta chains were found to be more clonally expanded and to have lower generation probabilities than equally common non-associated chains. A further reported finding was that TCR beta sequences accurately predicted the HLA-A and HLA-B alleles for most subjects in the first cohort. A later analysis associated about 16,000 TCR beta sequences with specific HLA alleles at a false discovery rate of 0.05. Several of the top co-occurrence clusters appeared to be linked to parvovirus B19, influenza, CMV and Epstein-Barr virus, according to a later analysis. In both the original and validation cohorts, the classifier was reported to diagnose cytomegalovirus status with high specificity and sensitivity. Because some donors lacked HLA typing at each locus, the association tests relied only on the typed subset. The earlier analysis of about 600 of the donors excluded roughly 16 rarely observed V segments, including chromosome 9 orphons, because counts were too low. The study listed 164 TCR beta chains as associated with cytomegalovirus. Roughly uniform sequencing depth across donors was assumed in presence/absence analyses, although this assumption may not hold. A later genetic analysis associated a missense DCLRE1C variant with V-gene and J-gene trimming of TCR beta chains, and an independent cohort replicated the association. In a later genetic analysis, fewer N-insertions in productive TCRs were reported among donors in an Asian-associated ancestry cluster than the 666-donor mean. CMV serostatus was the only immune exposure information available for the cohort. A cluster of highly shared sequence variants was judged likely to be a technical artifact of the sequencing pipeline.

A remark on this clone: The specificity of this receptor is unknown. The input lacks base qualities; no much larger clone sits a single base away.

The cohort was made up of approximately 700 healthy bone marrow donors. All cohort members were sampled while nominally healthy, although unrecorded immune exposures were likely present. The donor was CMV seronegative and belonged to the group of approximately 320 seronegative cohort members. Every donor gave a peripheral blood sample, and the peripheral blood mononuclear cells from that sample were used for TCR beta sequencing. The Qiagen DNeasy Blood Extraction Kit was used to extract genomic DNA from the blood cell samples. Library method: the immunoSEQ multiplex PCR assay. For the multiplex PCR, a mixture combining 60 forward primers for TCR Vbeta segments and 13 reverse primers for TCR Jbeta segments was used. The CDR3 region of rearranged TCR beta genes was amplified from genomic DNA with a multiplex PCR assay. The Illumina HiSeq System was used to sequence the amplified TCR beta libraries as 87-base-pair reads. The source study handled its data this way. A later analysis tallied roughly 78 million unique TCR beta chains across the 700 or so repertoires, and around 9.9 million of those chains were shared by two or more donors. Raw reads were error-corrected and collapsed into unique sequences by a nearest-neighbor algorithm in which closely related sequences were merged to remove PCR and sequencing errors. V, D and J gene segments were assigned by aligning CDR3 sequences to IMGT reference sequences. For a sequence to be retained, a match of at least six nucleotides was required to both a V gene segment and a J gene segment. Rearrangements were classified as productive when the CDR3 lacked stop codons and remained in frame with V and J, and all other rearrangements were classified as non-productive. CDR3 was defined by IMGT convention, running from the second conserved V-encoded cysteine to the conserved J-encoded phenylalanine. In an earlier analysis of more than 550 of the donors, sequences lacking an unambiguous match to a single V gene segment were excluded. In an earlier analysis of roughly 600 of the donors, a V segment was called functional when productive rearrangements were above 56.7%, and segregating when the standard deviation between donors exceeded 5%. A statistical classification framework was built for diagnosing cytomegalovirus status from the catalog of TCR beta chain sequences. In a later analysis, TCR nucleotide sequences were compared against IMGT/GENE-DB human TR gene sequences so that V and J genes could be assigned. A later analysis assigned CDR3 sequences and most-parsimonious VDJ recombination scenarios with the TCRdist pipeline. In a later analysis, each TCR beta chain was defined by its CDR3 amino acid sequence together with its V-gene family, and reads lacking a unique V-gene family were excluded. In a later analysis, several hundred highly shared, low-generation-probability nucleotide sequences were removed to address suspected cross-contamination and a sequencing artifact. For each public chain, a later analysis derived a clonal expansion index from normalized ranks of inferred template counts within each repertoire. In a later analysis, generation probabilities were computed with a VDJ recombination model fitted to out-of-frame rearrangements, and the resulting probabilities were checked against IGoR. Hypergeometric tests were used in a later analysis to score TCR-TCR, TCR-HLA and TCR-CMV co-occurrence, with a repertoire-size bias correction applied to the TCR pairs. False discovery rates were estimated in a later analysis by permuting HLA or CMV assignments 20 times. A later analysis grouped co-occurring TCRs with DBSCAN, adding TCRdist sequence similarity when clustering within HLA-allele-positive subsets. Repertoires with fewer than 30,000 or more than 120,000 public chains were left out of co-occurrence clustering, as were a handful of repertoires with anomalous nucleotide sharing. TCRdb obtained this table from immuneACCESS and retained in-frame rearrangements with V and J assigned. These tables miss some clones; where compared with another copy, unresolved V genes account for less than half of the shortfall, and the remainder is unexplained. That table gives V, J and clone size, and the DNA gave D and trimming. For this sample the table gives about 150,000 clones, of which about 85% were detected only once. Clones ranked in the top ten supply roughly 2.4% of the sample.

The source material was PBMCs. This clonotype was obtained from a woman under 30 in good health and CMV-seronegative.

CDR3 reads: CASSRPTSGGAGQYF. The DNA is TGTGCCAGCAGTCGACCGACTAGCGGGGGGGCGGGCCAGTACTTC. The chain is encoded by TRBV6-5 joined to TRBJ2-5; TRBD2 fits 14 bases in the junction. Trimming leaves V shorter by 5 bases and J shorter by 10 bases, with the junction holding 9 bases beyond the gene matches. Counted from cysteine to phenylalanine, this CDR3 has 15 amino acids. The entry retains the CDR3 DNA only, 45 bases that are in frame from base 1. For CDR1 and CDR2, the germline V gene lists MNHEY and SVGAGI.